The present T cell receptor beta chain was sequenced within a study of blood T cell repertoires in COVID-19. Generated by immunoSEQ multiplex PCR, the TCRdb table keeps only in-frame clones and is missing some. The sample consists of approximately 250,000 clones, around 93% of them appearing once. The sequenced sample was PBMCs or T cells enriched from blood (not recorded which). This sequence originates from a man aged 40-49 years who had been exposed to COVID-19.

The CDR3 spells CASSLQGGYGYTF. CDR3 in DNA: TGTGCCAGCAGCTTGCAGGGAGGCTATGGCTACACCTTC. This chain connects TRBV11-3 to TRBJ1-2; maybe TRBD1 (5 bases). The CDR3 runs to 13 residues. The germline V and J ends were trimmed by 3 bases and 4 bases, with 9 bases remaining between them. Per the germline V gene, CDR1 is SGHNT and CDR2 is YENEEA.